This section outlines one TCR beta chain sequence together with its context. Antigen unknown. This entry belongs to a study of blood T cells in healthy people across ages. The use of a sample-barcoded 5' primer and a J-beta primer mix characterized a second PCR of roughly 7 to 11 cycles. TCRdb independently ran MiXCR on the 5' RACE reads; one entry per CDR3 protein. The sample records hundreds of thousands of distinct CDR3 sequences, 24% being singletons. This CDR3 is 15 amino acids long. Trimming stripped 4 bases from V and 5 bases from J, with 15 bases between. Per germline, CDR1 SEHNR and CDR2 FQNEAQ (reference sequence). Findings of the study overall: Aged donors had fewer naive CD4+ cells and lower diversity than long-lived donors.

This same sample was also taken into another study, of T cells of mothers and their children. That paper states: A slight, non-significant increase in overlap was found for related mother-child pairs relative to unrelated pairs. The analysis detected no persistent microchimeric T cell clones.

The sequencing sample was made of blood. The chain employs TRBV7-9 and TRBJ2-1, with D possibly called TRBD1 or TRBD2 (5 bases each). This TCR was sampled from a boy aged 5-17 years in good health. The CDR3 DNA follows: TGTGCCAGCAGCTCCCTGGGGACGGTAAACAATGAGCAGTTCTTC. Protein: CASSSLGTVNNEQFF.